The text below deals with one TCR beta chain. TCRdb derives one entry per CDR3 protein from the 5' RACE reads, leaving out DNA. In all, the sample yields roughly 420,000 distinct CDR3 sequences. From germline, CDR1 is LGHNA and CDR2 YNFKEQ. The CDR3 contains 17 residues. This entry belongs to a study of T cells expressing NK-cell markers. Sequences were obtained from blood T cells: a sorted CD56 or NKG2C T cell subset, CD4+ or CD8+ T cells, or bulk PBMC T cells (not recorded which). The V gene is TRBV4-2, the J gene TRBJ1-4; TCRdb calls TRBD1, which cannot be checked without DNA. The clonotype was recovered from a woman aged 18-70 years in good health. The CDR3 sequence is CASSQKTEGEATEKLFF.